The entry below gives a single TCR beta chain sequence along with its context. This sample was included in a study of T cell responses to AZD1222 COVID-19 vaccine. Deletions cut 2 bases from V and 2 bases from J, with 4 bases between. The CDR3 is 12 residues long. Germline CDR1 MDHEN, CDR2 SYDVKM. Measured with immunoSEQ multiplex PCR; TCRdb has only the in-frame clones, and not every one. The sample contains about 93,000 clones, around 87% of which appear only once. This specimen was peripheral blood, taken 28 days after the second AZD1222 dose. This chain joins TRBV28 and TRBJ2-7; D not resolved. The TCR comes from an adult who received the AZD1222 COVID-19 vaccine. Written as DNA, the CDR3 is TGTGCCAGCAGTTTAGCACCCTACGAGCAGTACTTC. Its translation is CASSLAPYEQYF. Combining the CDR3 with reference TRBV28 and TRBJ2-7 gives the whole variable domain DVKVTQSSRYLVKRTGEKVFLECVQDMDHENMFWYRQDPGLGLRLIYFSYDVKMKEKGDIPEGYSVSREKKERFSLILESASTNQTSMYLCASSLAPYEQYFGPGTRLTVT.